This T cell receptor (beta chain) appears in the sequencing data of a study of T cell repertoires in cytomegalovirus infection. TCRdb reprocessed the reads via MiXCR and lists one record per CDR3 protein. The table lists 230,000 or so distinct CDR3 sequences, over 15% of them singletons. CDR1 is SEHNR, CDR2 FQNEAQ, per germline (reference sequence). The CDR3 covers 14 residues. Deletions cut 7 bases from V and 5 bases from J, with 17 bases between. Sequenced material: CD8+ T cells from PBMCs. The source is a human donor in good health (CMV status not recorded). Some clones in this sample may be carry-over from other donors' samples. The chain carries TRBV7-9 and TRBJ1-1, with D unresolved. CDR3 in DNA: TGTGCCAGCACCCCGACGGAAAAGAGGACTGAAGCTTTCTTT. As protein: CASTPTEKRTEAFF.